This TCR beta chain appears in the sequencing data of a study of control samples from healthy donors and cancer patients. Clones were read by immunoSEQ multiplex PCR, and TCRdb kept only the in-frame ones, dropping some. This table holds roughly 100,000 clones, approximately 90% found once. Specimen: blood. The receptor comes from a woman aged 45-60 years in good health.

CDR3: CASSQDPSPSGANVLTF. DNA for the CDR3: TGCGCCAGCAGCCAAGATCCCTCTCCCTCTGGGGCCAACGTCCTGACTTTC. V usage is TRBV4-3 and J usage is TRBJ2-6; D gene ambiguous. Trimming took off 0 bases at V and 0 bases at J, with 9 bases between the two ends. CDR3 length equals 17 residues. Germline values: CDR1 LGHNA, CDR2 YSLEER.